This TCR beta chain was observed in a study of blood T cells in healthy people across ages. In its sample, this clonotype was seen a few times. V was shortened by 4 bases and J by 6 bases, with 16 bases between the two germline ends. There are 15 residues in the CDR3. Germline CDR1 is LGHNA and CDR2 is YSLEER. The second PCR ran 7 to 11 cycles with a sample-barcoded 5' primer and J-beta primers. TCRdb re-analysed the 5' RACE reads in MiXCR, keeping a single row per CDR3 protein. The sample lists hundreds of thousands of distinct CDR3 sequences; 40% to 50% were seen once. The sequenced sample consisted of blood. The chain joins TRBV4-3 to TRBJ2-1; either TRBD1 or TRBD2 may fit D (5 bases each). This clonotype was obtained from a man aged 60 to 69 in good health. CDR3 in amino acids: CASSLSSLGANEQFF. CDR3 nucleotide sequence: TGCGCCAGCAGCCTTAGCTCACTAGGGGCCAATGAGCAGTTCTTC.